This TCR beta chain was identified during a study of blood T cell repertoires in COVID-19. Across the study: Researchers got acute and convalescent COVID-19 samples from the United States, Italy and Spain. T cells, B-cell-depleted T cells, or PBMCs provided the cDNA or gDNA that served as material.

Germline CDR1 MNHEY, CDR2 SVGAGI. This CDR3 comprises 13 residues. V was clipped by 2 bases and J by 2 bases, with 6 bases between them. In the source study's methods: Nucleated cell counts were estimated from reference gene primer amplification. TCRdb's copy holds only in-frame clones and misses some; the assay was immunoSEQ multiplex PCR. That table gives V, J and clone size, and the DNA gave D and trimming. Found here are 250,000 to 350,000 clones, approximately 89% of them singletons; the top ten hold around 12%. The material sequenced was peripheral blood. The rearrangement uses TRBV6-5 and TRBJ2-5; maybe TRBD2 (5 bases). The clonotype comes from a woman aged 60-75 years with acute or convalescent COVID-19. The CDR3 nucleotides are TGTGCCAGCAGTTACGGGAGACAAGAGACCCAGTACTTC. It yields the protein CASSYGRQETQYF.